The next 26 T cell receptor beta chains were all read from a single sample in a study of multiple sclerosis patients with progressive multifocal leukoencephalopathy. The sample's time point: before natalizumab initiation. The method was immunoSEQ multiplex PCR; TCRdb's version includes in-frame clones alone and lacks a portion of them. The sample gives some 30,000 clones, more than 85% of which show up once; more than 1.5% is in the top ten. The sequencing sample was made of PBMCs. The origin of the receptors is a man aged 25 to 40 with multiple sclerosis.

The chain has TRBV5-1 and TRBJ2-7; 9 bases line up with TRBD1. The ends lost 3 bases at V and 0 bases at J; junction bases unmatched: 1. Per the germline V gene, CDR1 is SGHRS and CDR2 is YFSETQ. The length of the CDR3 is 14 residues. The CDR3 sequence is CASSWDRVSYEQYF. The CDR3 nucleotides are TGCGCCAGCAGCTGGGACAGGGTCTCCTACGAGCAGTACTTC.

CDR3 in amino acids: CASSDRTEWPSIAGYTF. The CDR3 DNA reads as TGTGCCAGCAGTGATAGGACGGAGTGGCCCTCTATCGCTGGCTACACCTTC. The chain couples TRBV27 to TRBJ1-2, with no clear D. This CDR3 region has 17 residues. V dropped 5 bases and J dropped 7 bases, with 26 bases sitting between them. The germline V gene encodes CDR1 MNHEY and CDR2 SMNVEV (reference sequence).

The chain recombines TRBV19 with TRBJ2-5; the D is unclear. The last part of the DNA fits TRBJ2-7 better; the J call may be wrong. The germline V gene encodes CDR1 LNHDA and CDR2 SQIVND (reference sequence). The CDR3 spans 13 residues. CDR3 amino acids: CASSIDSSYEQYF. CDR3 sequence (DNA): TGTGCCAGTAGTATAGATAGCTCCTACGAGCAGTACTTC.

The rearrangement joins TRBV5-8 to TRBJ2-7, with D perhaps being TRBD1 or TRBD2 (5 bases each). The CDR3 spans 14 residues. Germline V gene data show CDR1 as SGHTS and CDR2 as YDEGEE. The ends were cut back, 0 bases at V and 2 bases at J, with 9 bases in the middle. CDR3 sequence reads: CASSLGGATYEQYV. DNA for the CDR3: TGTGCCAGCAGCTTGGGAGGGGCGACCTACGAGCAGTACGTC.

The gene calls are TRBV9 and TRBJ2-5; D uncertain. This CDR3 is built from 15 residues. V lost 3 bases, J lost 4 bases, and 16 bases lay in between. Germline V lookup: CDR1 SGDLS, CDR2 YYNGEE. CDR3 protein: CASSEKQTPRETQYF. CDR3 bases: TGTGCCAGCAGCGAAAAACAAACCCCCCGAGAGACCCAGTACTTC.

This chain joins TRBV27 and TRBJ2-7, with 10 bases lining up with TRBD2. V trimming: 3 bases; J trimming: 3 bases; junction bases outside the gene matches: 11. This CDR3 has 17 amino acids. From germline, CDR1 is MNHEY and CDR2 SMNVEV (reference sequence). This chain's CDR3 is CASSFEASGSPIYEQYF. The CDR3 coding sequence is TGTGCCAGCAGTTTTGAGGCTAGCGGGAGTCCGATCTACGAGCAGTACTTC.

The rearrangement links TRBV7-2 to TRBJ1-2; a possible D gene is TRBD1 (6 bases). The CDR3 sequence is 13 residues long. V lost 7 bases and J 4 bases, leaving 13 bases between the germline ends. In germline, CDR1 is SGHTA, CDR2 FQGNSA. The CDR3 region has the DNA TGTGCCAGCAACCAGTGGGGGGCCTATGGCTACACCTTC. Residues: CASNQWGAYGYTF.

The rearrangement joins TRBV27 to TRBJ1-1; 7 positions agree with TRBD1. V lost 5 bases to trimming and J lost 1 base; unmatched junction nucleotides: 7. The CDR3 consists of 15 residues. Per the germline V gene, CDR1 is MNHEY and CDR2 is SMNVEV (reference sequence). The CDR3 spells CASSPHRGRNTEAFF. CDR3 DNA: TGTGCCAGCAGTCCTCACAGGGGACGGAACACTGAAGCTTTCTTT.

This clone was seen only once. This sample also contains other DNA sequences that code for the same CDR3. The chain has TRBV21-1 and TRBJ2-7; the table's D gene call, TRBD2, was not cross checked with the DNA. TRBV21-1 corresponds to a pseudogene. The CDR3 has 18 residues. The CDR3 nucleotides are TGTGCCAGCAGCATCGGGGGTCATAGCGGGAGGGCCCTCTACGAGCAGTACGTC. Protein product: CASSIGGHSGRALYEQYV.

This CDR3 reads CASSLSGALNYGYTF. The CDR3 DNA reads TGTGCCAGCAGCCTCTCGGGAGCCTTAAACTATGGCTACACCTTC. The chain is built from TRBV9 and TRBJ1-2; D unclear. From germline, CDR1 is SGDLS and CDR2 YYNGEE. The CDR3 loop spans 15 amino acids. V lost 4 bases, J lost 2 bases, and 15 bases lay in between.

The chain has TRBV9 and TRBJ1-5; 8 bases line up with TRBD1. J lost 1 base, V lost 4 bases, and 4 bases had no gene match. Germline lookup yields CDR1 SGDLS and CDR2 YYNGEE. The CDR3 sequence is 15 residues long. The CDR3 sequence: CASSPRTGSNQPQHF. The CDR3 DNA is TGTGCCAGCAGCCCCAGGACAGGGAGCAATCAGCCCCAGCATTTT.

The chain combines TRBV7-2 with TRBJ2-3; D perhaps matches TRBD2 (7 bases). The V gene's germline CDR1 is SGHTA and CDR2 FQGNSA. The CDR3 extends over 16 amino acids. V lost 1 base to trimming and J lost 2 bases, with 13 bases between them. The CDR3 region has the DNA TGTGCCAGCAGCTTAGAGGGGGGAGGGGTCACAGATACGCAGTATTTT. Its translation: CASSLEGGGVTDTQYF.

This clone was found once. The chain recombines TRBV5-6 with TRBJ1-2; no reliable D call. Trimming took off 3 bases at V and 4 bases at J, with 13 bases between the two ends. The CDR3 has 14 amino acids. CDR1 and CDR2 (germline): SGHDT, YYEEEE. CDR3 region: CASSSPGRPYGYTF. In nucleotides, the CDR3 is TGTGCCAGCAGCTCCCCCGGACGCCCCTATGGCTACACCTTC.

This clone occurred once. The DNA for the CDR3 is TGTGCCACCAGCGGCCGGGACAGGGAGAATTCACCCCTCCACTTT. This encodes CATSGRDRENSPLHF. The chain couples TRBV15 to TRBJ1-6, with 9 bases matching TRBD1. The CDR3 runs to 15 residues. Germline assignment: CDR1 LNHNV and CDR2 YYDKDF (reference sequence). The junction had 6 bases not matched to a gene; V was cut back by 5 bases and J by 7 bases.

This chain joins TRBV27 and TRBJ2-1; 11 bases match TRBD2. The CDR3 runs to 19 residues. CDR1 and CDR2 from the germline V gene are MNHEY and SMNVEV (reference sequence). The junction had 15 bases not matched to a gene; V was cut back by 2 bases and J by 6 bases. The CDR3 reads CASSLEGGPTSGAVNEQFF. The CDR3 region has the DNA TGTGCCAGCAGTTTAGAGGGGGGGCCGACTAGCGGGGCTGTCAATGAGCAGTTCTTC.

CDR3 sequence reads: CASGLVRDGLDLHNEQFF. The DNA for the CDR3 is TGTGCTAGTGGTTTGGTAAGGGATGGCCTTGACCTGCACAATGAGCAGTTCTTC. The gene calls are TRBV12-5 and TRBJ2-1; D gene unclear. Germline V gene lookup returns CDR1 LGHNT and CDR2 FRNRAP. CDR3 length: 18 residues. Trimming removed 0 bases from V and 5 bases from J, with 20 bases in between.

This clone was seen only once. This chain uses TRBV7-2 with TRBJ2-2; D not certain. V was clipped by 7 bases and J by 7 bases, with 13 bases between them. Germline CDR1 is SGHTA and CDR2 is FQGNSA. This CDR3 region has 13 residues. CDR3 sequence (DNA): TGTGCCAGCAATCCCGGAACGGGCGGGGAGCTGTTTTTT. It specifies CASNPGTGGELFF. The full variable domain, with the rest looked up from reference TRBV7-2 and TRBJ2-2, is GAGVSQSPSNKVTEKGKDVELRCDPISGHTALYWYRQSLGQGLEFLIYFQGNSAPDKSGLPSDRFSAERTGGSVSTLTIQRTQQEDSAVYLCASNPGTGGELFFGEGSRLTVL.

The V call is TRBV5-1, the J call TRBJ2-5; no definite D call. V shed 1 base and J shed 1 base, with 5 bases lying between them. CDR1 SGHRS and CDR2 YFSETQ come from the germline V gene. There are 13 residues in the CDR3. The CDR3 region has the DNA TGCGCCAGCAGCTTGAGGTCCCAAGAGACCCAGTACTTC. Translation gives CASSLRSQETQYF.

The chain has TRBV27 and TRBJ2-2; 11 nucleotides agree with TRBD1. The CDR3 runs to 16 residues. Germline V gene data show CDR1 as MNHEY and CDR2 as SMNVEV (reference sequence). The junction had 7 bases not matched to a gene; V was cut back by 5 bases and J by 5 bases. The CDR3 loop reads CASSLTGTGGTGELFF. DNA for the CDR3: TGTGCCAGCAGTCTGACCGGGACAGGGGGAACCGGGGAGCTGTTTTTT.

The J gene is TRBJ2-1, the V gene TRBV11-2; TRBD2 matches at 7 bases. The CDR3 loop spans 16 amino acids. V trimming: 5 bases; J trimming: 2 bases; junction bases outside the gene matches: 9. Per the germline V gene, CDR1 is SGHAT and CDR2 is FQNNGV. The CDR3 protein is CASSVYSGSPYNEQFF. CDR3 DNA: TGTGCCAGCAGCGTATATAGCGGGTCCCCCTACAATGAGCAGTTCTTC.

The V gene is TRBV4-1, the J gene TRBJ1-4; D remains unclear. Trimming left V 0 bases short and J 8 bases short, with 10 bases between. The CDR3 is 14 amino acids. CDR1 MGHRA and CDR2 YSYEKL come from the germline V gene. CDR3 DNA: TGCGCCAGCAGCCAAGATAGAAGGAACGAAAAACTGTTTTTT. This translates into CASSQDRRNEKLFF.

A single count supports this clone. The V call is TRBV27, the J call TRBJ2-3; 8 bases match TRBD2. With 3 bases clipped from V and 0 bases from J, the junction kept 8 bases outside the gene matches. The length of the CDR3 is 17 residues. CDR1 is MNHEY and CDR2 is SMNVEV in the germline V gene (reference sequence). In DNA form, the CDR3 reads TGTGCCAGCAGTTTCCGTACTAGCGGAGGGAGCACAGATACGCAGTATTTT. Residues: CASSFRTSGGSTDTQYF.

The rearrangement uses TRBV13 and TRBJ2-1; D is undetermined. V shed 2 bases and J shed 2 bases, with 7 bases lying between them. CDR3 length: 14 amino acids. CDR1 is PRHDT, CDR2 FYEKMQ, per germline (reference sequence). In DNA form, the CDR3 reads TGTGCCAGCAGCTTAAGGCGGACCTACAATGAGCAGTTCTTC. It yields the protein CASSLRRTYNEQFF.

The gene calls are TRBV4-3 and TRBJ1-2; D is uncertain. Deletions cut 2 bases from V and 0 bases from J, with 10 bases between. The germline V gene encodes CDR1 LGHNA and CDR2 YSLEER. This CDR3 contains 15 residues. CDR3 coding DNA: TGCGCCAGCAGCCAATATACGAGAGCTAACTATGGCTACACCTTC. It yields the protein CASSQYTRANYGYTF.

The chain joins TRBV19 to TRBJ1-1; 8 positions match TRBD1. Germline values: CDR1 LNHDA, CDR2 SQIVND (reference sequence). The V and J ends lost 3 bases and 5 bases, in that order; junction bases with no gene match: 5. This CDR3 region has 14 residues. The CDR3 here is CASSIGQGGTEAFF. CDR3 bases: TGTGCCAGTAGTATTGGACAGGGAGGGACTGAAGCTTTCTTT.

The CDR3 region has the DNA TGTGCCAGCACGATTCGAGCAACTAATGAAAAACTGTTTTTT. Translating it yields CASTIRATNEKLFF. The chain couples TRBV6-1 to TRBJ1-4; unclear D gene. Trimming cost V 7 bases and J 0 bases, with 9 bases left between them. The CDR3 contains 14 residues. The germline V gene has CDR1 MNHNS and CDR2 SASEGT.